A single TCR beta chain is shown here with its context. No antigen is known for it. Per-base quality was not reported, and no clone a single base away is much larger than it. The data were taken from a study of control samples from healthy donors and cancer patients (dated by TCRdb to 2019 to 2021). To prepare the library, the immunoSEQ multiplex PCR assay was applied. Held by TCRdb, this immuneACCESS table contains in-frame sequences only and omits some clones. Under half of the omission traces to an unresolved V gene where checked; the cause of the rest is unknown. The sample profile shows about 110,000 clones; approximately 82% of them were found once. The ten largest clones take up approximately 7% of the sample. V lost 6 bases and J lost 0 bases; the stretch between them is 12 bases long. The cysteine opens and the phenylalanine closes a CDR3 of 15 amino acids. The kept DNA is CDR3 alone, 45 bases in frame from the first base. Reading the germline V gene gives CDR1 SGHTA and CDR2 FQGNSA.

The chain employs TRBV7-2 and TRBJ2-4, with the D segment possibly TRBD1 or TRBD2, each aligning over 5 bases. The clonotype was recovered from a man aged 18 to 30 in good health. Specimen: blood. The CDR3 reads as follows: CASSSGRRAKNIQYF. The base sequence is TGTGCCAGCAGTTCGGGACGGCGAGCCAAAAACATTCAGTACTTC.